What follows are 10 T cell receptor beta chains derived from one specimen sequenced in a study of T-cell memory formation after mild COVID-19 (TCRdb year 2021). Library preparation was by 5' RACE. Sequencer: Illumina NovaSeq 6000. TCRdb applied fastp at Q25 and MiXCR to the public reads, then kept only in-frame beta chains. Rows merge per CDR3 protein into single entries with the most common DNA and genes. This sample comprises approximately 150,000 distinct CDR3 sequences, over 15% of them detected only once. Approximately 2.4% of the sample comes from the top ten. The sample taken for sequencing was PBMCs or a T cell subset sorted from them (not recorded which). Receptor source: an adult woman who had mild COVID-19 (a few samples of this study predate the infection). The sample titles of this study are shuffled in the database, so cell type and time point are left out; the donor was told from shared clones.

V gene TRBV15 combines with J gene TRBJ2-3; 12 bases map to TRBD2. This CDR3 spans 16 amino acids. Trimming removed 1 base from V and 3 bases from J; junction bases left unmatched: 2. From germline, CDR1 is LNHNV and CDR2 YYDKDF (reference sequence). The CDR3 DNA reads TGTGCCACCAGCAGAGGACTAGCGGGGGAAACAGATACGCAGTATTTT. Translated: CATSRGLAGETDTQYF. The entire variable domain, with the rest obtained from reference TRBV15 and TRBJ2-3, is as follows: DAMVIQNPRYQVTQFGKPVTLSCSQTLNHNVMYWYQQKSSQAPKLLFHYYDKDFNNEADTPDNFQSRRPNTSFCFLDIRSPGLGDTAMYLCATSRGLAGETDTQYFGPGTRLTVL.

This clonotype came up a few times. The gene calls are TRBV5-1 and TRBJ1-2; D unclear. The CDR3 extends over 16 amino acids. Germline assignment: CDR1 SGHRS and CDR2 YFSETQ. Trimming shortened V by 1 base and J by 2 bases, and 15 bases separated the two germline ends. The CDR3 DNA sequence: TGCGCCAGCAGCTTGACTTTTCCAGGATCAAACTATGGCTACACCTTC. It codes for CASSLTFPGSNYGYTF.

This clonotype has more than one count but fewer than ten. As DNA, the CDR3 is TGTGCCAGCAGGGCTTACCCCGGTAGTGTGGCAGATACGCAGTATTTT. Protein: CASRAYPGSVADTQYF. V usage is TRBV6-1 and J usage is TRBJ2-3, with unresolved D. In germline, CDR1 is MNHNS, CDR2 SASEGT. The CDR3 covers 16 residues. V lost 6 bases and J lost 4, with 20 bases in between.

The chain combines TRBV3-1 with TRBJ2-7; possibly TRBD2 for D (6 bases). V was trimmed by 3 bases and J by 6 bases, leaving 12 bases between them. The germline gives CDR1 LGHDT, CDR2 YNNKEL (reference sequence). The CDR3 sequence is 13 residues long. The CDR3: CASSHRRDSEQYF. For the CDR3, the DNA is TGTGCCAGCAGCCATCGTAGGGACTCCGAGCAGTACTTC.

The CDR3 sequence is CASSLGRLAGEGEQFF. CDR3 nucleotide sequence: TGTGCCAGCAGCTTAGGGAGACTAGCGGGAGAAGGTGAGCAGTTCTTC. V is TRBV7-2 and J is TRBJ2-1, with TRBD2 matching 12 bases. J was trimmed by 9 bases and V by 1 base; bases with no gene match: 7. The CDR3 runs to 16 residues. CDR1 is SGHTA, CDR2 FQGNSA, per germline.

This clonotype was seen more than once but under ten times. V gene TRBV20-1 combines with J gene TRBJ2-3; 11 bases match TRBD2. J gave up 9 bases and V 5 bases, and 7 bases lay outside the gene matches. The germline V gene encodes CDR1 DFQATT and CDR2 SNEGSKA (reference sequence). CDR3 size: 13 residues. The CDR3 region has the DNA TGCAGTGCTGTAGGGACTAGCGGCCAAACGCAGTATTTT. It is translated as CSAVGTSGQTQYF.

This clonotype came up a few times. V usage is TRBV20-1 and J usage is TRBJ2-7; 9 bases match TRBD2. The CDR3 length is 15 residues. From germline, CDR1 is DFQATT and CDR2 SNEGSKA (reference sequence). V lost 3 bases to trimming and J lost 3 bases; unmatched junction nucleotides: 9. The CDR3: CSASRSGRRGYEQYF. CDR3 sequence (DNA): TGCAGTGCTAGCCGTAGCGGGAGAAGGGGCTACGAGCAGTACTTC.

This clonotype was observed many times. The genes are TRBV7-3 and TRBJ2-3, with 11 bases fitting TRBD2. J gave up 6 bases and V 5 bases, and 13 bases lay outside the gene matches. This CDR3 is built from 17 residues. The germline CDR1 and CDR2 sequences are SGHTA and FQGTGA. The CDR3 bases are TGTGCCAGCAGCCGACGTAGCGGGGGGGCGGAAGCGGATACGCAGTATTTT. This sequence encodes CASSRRSGGAEADTQYF.

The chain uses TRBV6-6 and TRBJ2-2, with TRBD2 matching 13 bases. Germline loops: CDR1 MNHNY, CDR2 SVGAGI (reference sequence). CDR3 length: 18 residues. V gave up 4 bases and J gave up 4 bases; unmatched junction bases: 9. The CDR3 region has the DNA TGTGCCAGCAGTTGCAGGACTAGCGGGAGTAGTTGCACCGGGGAGCTGTTTTTT. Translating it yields CASSCRTSGSSCTGELFF.

The CDR3 protein is CASSSHPARGAFF. The CDR3 DNA is TGTGCCAGCAGTTCACACCCCGCGAGAGGGGCTTTCTTT. V and J are TRBV12-3 or TRBV12-4 and TRBJ1-1; no reliable D call. Trimming pared 4 bases from V and 11 bases from J, leaving 17 bases between. The CDR3 loop spans 13 amino acids.